A selection of T cell receptor beta chains follows, all from one sample in a study of technical replicates of blood from a handful of donors. TCRdb's copy holds only in-frame clones and misses some; the assay was immunoSEQ multiplex PCR. The data hold just under 85,000 clones, with 85% to 95% observed a single time. Sequencing input: T cells isolated from PBMCs. The receptors were gathered from a human donor in good health. Each CDR3 is given with its conserved first and last residue. Fields, in order: D gene, V gene, J gene, CDR3 DNA, CDR3 protein. D genes are given only for firm matches.

D: TRBD1
V: TRBV28
J: TRBJ1-5
DNA: TGTGCCAGCAGTTTGGTTGGTGGGGGACAGGGGTTTCATAGCAATCAGCCCCAGCATTTT
CDR3: CASSLVGGGQGFHSNQPQHF

D: .
V: TRBV7-9
J: TRBJ1-2
DNA: TGTGCCAGCAGCTTAGCTGCGGGGGGCAGAAGAACCTTTAACTATGGCTACACCTTC
CDR3: CASSLAAGGRRTFNYGYTF

D: .
V: TRBV4-2
J: TRBJ2-1
DNA: TGTGCCAGCAGCCAAGAGGGGGCCAATGAGCAGTTCTTC
CDR3: CASSQEGANEQFF

D: .
V: TRBV5-4
J: TRBJ2-3
DNA: TGTGCCAGCACCACTTCCCGGGCGGGTGGGACAGATACGCAGTATTTT
CDR3: CASTTSRAGGTDTQYF

D: .
V: TRBV5-1
J: TRBJ2-2
DNA: TGCGCCAGCAGCTTGACGGACAGACGGACCGGGGAGCTGTTTTTT
CDR3: CASSLTDRRTGELFF

D: TRBD1
V: TRBV5-1
J: TRBJ1-1
DNA: TGCGCCAGCAGCTCGGACAGGGAGAAACCGAACACTGAAGCTTTCTTT
CDR3: CASSSDREKPNTEAFF

D: TRBD2
V: TRBV6-4
J: TRBJ2-1
DNA: TGTGCCAGCAGTGAAAGACTAGCGGGAGTTCTGGACAATGAGCAGTTCTTC
CDR3: CASSERLAGVLDNEQFF

D: TRBD2
V: TRBV6-6
J: TRBJ2-2
DNA: TGTGCCGGCCTAGCGGGGGACACCGGGGAGCTGTTTTTT
CDR3: CAGLAGDTGELFF

D: TRBD2
V: TRBV15
J: TRBJ2-1
DNA: TGTGCCACCAGCCAGCCGGGTCTCCGGGCTAGCGGGGGCAATGAGCAGTTCTTC
CDR3: CATSQPGLRASGGNEQFF

D: .
V: TRBV7-9
J: TRBJ2-5
DNA: TGTGCCAGCAGCCGCATGGGGGCTTGGCAAGAGACCCAGTACTTC
CDR3: CASSRMGAWQETQYF

D: TRBD1
V: TRBV19
J: TRBJ2-7
DNA: TGTGCCAGTAGTATTCAGGGGGACTACGAGCAGTACTTC
CDR3: CASSIQGDYEQYF

D: TRBD1
V: TRBV7-3
J: TRBJ1-6
DNA: TGTGCCAGCTCAGGACAGGGGGGTTCACCCCTCCACTTT
CDR3: CASSGQGGSPLHF

D: TRBD1
V: TRBV5-8
J: TRBJ1-2
DNA: TGTGCCAGCAGCGCGGGACAGGCGGGTGGCTACACCTTC
CDR3: CASSAGQAGGYTF

D: TRBD2
V: TRBV5-1
J: TRBJ2-5
DNA: TGCGCCAGCAGTTCCTGGGGCGGGAGTGGAGAGACCCAGTACTTC
CDR3: CASSSWGGSGETQYF

D: .
V: TRBV28
J: TRBJ2-6
DNA: TGTGCCAGCAGAACGGGACTCTTAATGTTAGGGGCCAACGTCCTGACTTTC
CDR3: CASRTGLLMLGANVLTF

D: .
V: TRBV7-6
J: TRBJ2-7
DNA: TGTGCCAGCAGCGGAAGGGACAGACATGGACTAAGCTCCTACGAGCAGTACTTC
CDR3: CASSGRDRHGLSSYEQYF

D: TRBD1
V: TRBV5-1
J: TRBJ2-7
DNA: TGCGCCAGCAGCCCGGACAGGTATTCCTACGAGCAGTACTTC
CDR3: CASSPDRYSYEQYF

D: TRBD2
V: TRBV7-9
J: TRBJ2-7
DNA: TGTGCCAGCAGCTTAATCTTAACTAGCGGGAGGATCAGCTCCTACGAGCAGTACTTC
CDR3: CASSLILTSGRISSYEQYF

D: .
V: TRBV6-1
J: TRBJ2-3
DNA: TGTGCCAGCAGTGAATCCCCTACCCATACGCAGTATTTT
CDR3: CASSESPTHTQYF

D: .
V: TRBV5-5
J: TRBJ2-7
DNA: TGTGCCAGCAGCTTTGCACGGACAAACTACGAGCAGTACTTC
CDR3: CASSFARTNYEQYF

D: .
V: TRBV11-3
J: TRBJ2-5
DNA: TGTGCCAGCAGCTTAAAAGCGGGCAAAGAGACCCAGTACTTC
CDR3: CASSLKAGKETQYF

D: .
V: TRBV4-1
J: TRBJ2-4
DNA: TGCGCCAGCAGCCTTGGCCCCTCGACTGTAAACATTCAGTACTTC
CDR3: CASSLGPSTVNIQYF

D: .
V: TRBV9
J: TRBJ2-1
DNA: TGTGCCAGCAGCGGCGTCGGGGAGGCGGGCTCCTACAATGAGCAGTTCTTC
CDR3: CASSGVGEAGSYNEQFF

D: .
V: TRBV14
J: TRBJ2-2
DNA: TGTGCCAGCAGCCTCTTCCAGACAGGTCCTATCACCGGGGAGCTGTTTTTT
CDR3: CASSLFQTGPITGELFF

D: .
V: TRBV6-5
J: TRBJ1-5
DNA: TGTGCCAGCAGCCTACAGGGCGGTCAGCCCCAGCATTTT
CDR3: CASSLQGGQPQHF

D: .
V: TRBV4-1
J: TRBJ2-1
DNA: TGCGCCAGCAGCCTCTTACCCCCAGACAAGACCTACAATGAGCAGTTCTTC
CDR3: CASSLLPPDKTYNEQFF

D: TRBD1
V: TRBV28
J: TRBJ2-2
DNA: TGTGCCAGCAGTATCACAGGGGGTAGCACCGGGGAGCTGTTTTTT
CDR3: CASSITGGSTGELFF